Listed here is a single T cell receptor (beta chain). Its antigen is unknown. This sample was taken from a study of CD8+ T cells in alopecia areata. Whole-study context: Each of the treated patients was given oral tofacitinib, 5 to 10 mg twice daily, for moderate-to-severe alopecia areata. Tofacitinib administration persisted for 6 to 18 months, succeeded by 6 months off drug.

Peripheral blood samples and lesional scalp punch biopsies were obtained from alopecia areata patients. CDR3 length equals 11 residues. Per the germline V gene, CDR1 is SGHDT and CDR2 is YYEEEE. The junction had 2 bases not matched to a gene; V was cut back by 5 bases and J by 6 bases. Study-level findings and limits: Patients shared TCRs less clearly than mice did, possibly for HLA-related reasons.

cDNA prepared by RNA extraction and subsequent reverse transcription served as the template for sequencing. Repertoires were generated with immunoSEQ multiplex PCR, while TCRdb's copy carries only in-frame clones and drops some. The table includes about 69,000 clones, roughly 57% detected once. The J gene is TRBJ2-7, the V gene TRBV5-6, with TRBD1 identical over 7 bases. The receptor's source is a human donor with alopecia areata. This material consisted of CD8+ T cells sorted from blood, taken at week 0. The CDR3 sequence is CASRRGREQYF. The DNA of the CDR3 is TGTGCCAGCAGGAGGGGGCGCGAGCAGTACTTC.